The 31 T cell receptor beta chains presented below share a single source sample, sequenced in a study of PD-L1 blockade in urothelial cancer. Time point indicated: pretreatment peripheral blood. TCRdb's table, derived via immunoSEQ multiplex PCR, lists solely in-frame clones and lacks some. The sample records roughly 63,000 clones, roughly 79% being singletons. Sequenced material: PBMCs, taken around atezolizumab (anti-PD-L1) treatment. The source is a man between 65 and 80 years old with urothelial cancer.

The chain is built from TRBV18 and TRBJ1-3; D gene unclear. CDR1 and CDR2 (germline): KGHSH, LQKENI. Trimming cost V 2 bases and J 0 bases, with 14 bases left between them. The CDR3 sequence is 17 residues long. CDR3 loop: CASSPSRTAISGNTIYF. The CDR3 bases are TGTGCCAGCTCACCAAGCAGGACTGCAATCTCTGGAAACACCATATATTTT.

The chain has TRBV5-1 and TRBJ2-2; tentative D call: TRBD1 (6 bases). Germline CDR1 and CDR2: SGHRS and YFSETQ. The length of the CDR3 is 15 residues. V was cut by 4 bases and J by 0 bases, with 10 bases left in between. In DNA form, the CDR3 reads TGCGCCAGCAGCACCGGACAGACGAACACCGGGGAGCTGTTTTTT. Translated: CASSTGQTNTGELFF.

Written as DNA, the CDR3 is TGCGCCAGCAGCTTGGCCCGGGACAGGAGGAGGCCCCGGGAGACCCAGTACTTC. It translates to CASSLARDRRRPRETQYF. V is TRBV5-1 and J is TRBJ2-5; the match to TRBD1 covers 8 bases. Germline V gene lookup returns CDR1 SGHRS and CDR2 YFSETQ. The CDR3 is made up of 18 amino acids. After removal of 0 bases from V and 5 bases from J, the junction contained 15 bases not matched to a gene.

V and J are TRBV19 and TRBJ1-5; D gene ambiguous. Germline lookup yields CDR1 LNHDA and CDR2 SQIVND (reference sequence). Trimming left V 1 base short and J 0 bases short, with 10 bases between. The CDR3 has 16 residues. CDR3 protein: CASSIGADYSNQPQHF. The CDR3 coding sequence is TGTGCCAGTAGTATAGGGGCAGATTATAGCAATCAGCCCCAGCATTTT. The complete variable domain, with remaining parts taken from reference TRBV19 and TRBJ1-5, reads DGGITQSPKYLFRKEGQNVTLSCEQNLNHDAMYWYRQDPGQGLRLIYYSQIVNDFQKGDIAEGYSVSREKKESFPLTVTSAQKNPTAFYLCASSIGADYSNQPQHFGDGTRLSIL.

A note on this clone: Other DNA sequences of this sample code for an identical CDR3. The chain combines TRBV10-3 with TRBJ1-1; 11 bases are a match to TRBD1. CDR1 and CDR2 (germline): ENHRY, SYGVKD. V lost 6 bases, J lost 1 base, and 1 base stayed unmatched. The CDR3 has 14 amino acids. The CDR3 DNA reads as TGTGCCATCAGGGGACAGGGGGGGAACACTGAAGCTTTCTTT. Its translation: CAIRGQGGNTEAFF.

The chain links TRBV19 to TRBJ1-1; 7 positions agree with TRBD1. This CDR3 has 14 residues. Germline CDR1 and CDR2: LNHDA and SQIVND (reference sequence). J gave up 0 bases and V 7 bases, and 5 bases lay outside the gene matches. CDR3 region: CASKGTDMNTEAFF. CDR3 bases: TGTGCCAGTAAAGGGACAGACATGAACACTGAAGCTTTCTTT.

The chain couples TRBV2 to TRBJ2-5; TRBD2 matches at 8 bases. Unmatched junction bases numbered 8, after V lost 6 bases and J lost 2 bases. Germline V CDR1 and CDR2: SNHLY, FYNNEI. The CDR3 loop spans 15 amino acids. CDR3 bases: TGTGCCAGCAGAGCCCAGGGACTAGAACAAGAGACCCAGTACTTC. It translates to CASRAQGLEQETQYF. Drawing the rest from reference TRBV2 and TRBJ2-5, the complete variable domain is EPEVTQTPSHQVTQMGQEVILRCVPISNHLYFYWYRQILGQKVEFLVSFYNNEISEKSEIFDDQFSVERPDGSNFTLKIRSTKLEDSAMYFCASRAQGLEQETQYFGPGTRLLVL.

This clone came up a few times. The genes are TRBV29-1 and TRBJ1-1, with D hard to call. V lost 7 bases to trimming and J lost 4 bases, with 13 bases between them. CDR1 is SQVTM and CDR2 is ANQGSEA in the germline V gene. This CDR3 comprises 12 residues. CDR3 in amino acids: CSADGLGTEAFF. The DNA for the CDR3 is TGCAGCGCCGACGGGTTGGGCACTGAAGCTTTCTTT.

This clone is a singleton in its sample. The chain couples TRBV19 to TRBJ2-7, with 8 bases fitting TRBD2. Germline V gives CDR1 LNHDA, CDR2 SQIVND (reference sequence). V dropped 5 bases and J dropped 2; count of bases not matched to a gene: 5. This CDR3 has 14 residues. The CDR3 sequence: CASSSQAGAYEQYF. DNA of the CDR3: TGTGCCAGTAGTTCACAAGCGGGGGCCTACGAGCAGTACTTC.

The chain couples TRBV5-1 to TRBJ2-2; no reliable D call. This CDR3 is built from 14 residues. The V gene's germline CDR1 is SGHRS and CDR2 YFSETQ. Deletions cut 0 bases from V and 0 bases from J, with 3 bases between. CDR3 DNA: TGCGCCAGCAGCTTGGCGGCGAACACCGGGGAGCTGTTTTTT. Translation: CASSLAANTGELFF. Supplemented by reference TRBV5-1 and TRBJ2-2, the full variable domain reads KAGVTQTPRYLIKTRGQQVTLSCSPISGHRSVSWYQQTPGQGLQFLFEYFSETQRNKGNFPGRFSGRQFSNSRSEMNVSTLELGDSALYLCASSLAANTGELFFGEGSRLTVL.

V and J are TRBV5-6 and TRBJ2-1; possibly TRBD2 for D (5 bases). Looked up from germline, CDR1 is SGHDT and CDR2 is YYEEEE. CDR3 length: 13 amino acids. Deletions cut 5 bases from V and 7 bases from J, with 13 bases between. CDR3 sequence reads: CASSMSGGNEQFF. CDR3 nucleotide sequence: TGTGCCAGCAGTATGAGCGGTGGGAATGAGCAGTTCTTC.

The count of this clone is one. The chain links TRBV7-2 to TRBJ2-1; no reliable D call. Germline V gives CDR1 SGHTA, CDR2 FQGNSA. V lost 4 bases, J lost 7 bases, and 8 bases lay in between. The CDR3 sequence is 12 residues long. The CDR3 here is CASSWRSNEQFF. CDR3 coding DNA: TGTGCCAGCAGCTGGCGGTCGAATGAGCAGTTCTTC.

The chain combines TRBV11-1 with TRBJ2-5; 14 nucleotides match TRBD2. There are 16 residues in the CDR3. The junction had 6 bases not matched to a gene; V was cut back by 5 bases and J by 4 bases. Germline CDR1 reads SGHAT; CDR2 reads FQDESV (reference sequence). CDR3 sequence: CASSPGTSGRGETQYF. In DNA form, the CDR3 reads TGTGCCAGCAGCCCCGGGACTAGCGGGAGAGGAGAGACCCAGTACTTC.

This rearrangement joins TRBV19 to TRBJ1-5; perhaps TRBD1 as D (5 bases). V was cut by 1 base and J by 6 bases, with 19 bases left in between. The CDR3 runs 17 residues. Per germline, CDR1 LNHDA and CDR2 SQIVND (reference sequence). The CDR3 DNA reads as TGTGCCAGTAGTATAGGGGGGGGAGGGGTTCGGACTCAGCCCCAGCATTTT. It translates to CASSIGGGGVRTQPQHF.

The chain is built from TRBV6-1 and TRBJ1-5, with 7 positions matching TRBD1. This CDR3 contains 13 residues. V lost 6 bases and J lost 5; bases outside the gene matches: 4. CDR1 is MNHNS and CDR2 is SASEGT in the germline V gene. CDR3: CASSGTAHQPQHF. CDR3 DNA sequence: TGTGCCAGCAGCGGGACAGCTCATCAGCCCCAGCATTTT.

The chain is built from TRBV25-1 and TRBJ2-3; TRBD2 agrees at 7 bases. Germline V lookup: CDR1 MGHDK, CDR2 SYGVNS. V lost 9 bases and J lost 0; bases outside the gene matches: 3. There are 13 residues in the CDR3. Here the CDR3 reads CASKRDSTDTQYF. CDR3 in DNA: TGTGCCAGTAAGCGGGATAGCACAGATACGCAGTATTTT.

The rearrangement joins TRBV30 to TRBJ2-7, with a weak D call TRBD2 (6 bases). The germline V and J ends were trimmed by 0 bases and 1 base, with 13 bases remaining between them. Germline V CDR1 and CDR2: GTSNPN, SVGIG (reference sequence). CDR3 size: 15 residues. For the CDR3, the DNA is TGTGCCTGGAGTGTATGGGGGACTCAGTCCTACGAGCAGTACTTC. Amino acid sequence: CAWSVWGTQSYEQYF.

This sequence joins TRBV19 and TRBJ1-5, with a tentative D call TRBD1 (5 bases). This CDR3 comprises 13 residues. Germline V gene lookup returns CDR1 LNHDA and CDR2 SQIVND (reference sequence). V gave up 5 bases and J gave up 7 bases, with 12 bases separating them. The CDR3 region is CASSEGVGQPQHF. In DNA form, the CDR3 reads TGTGCCAGTAGTGAAGGGGTAGGGCAGCCCCAGCATTTT.

This clone came up once. V is TRBV5-6 and J is TRBJ1-5, with 11 bases aligning to TRBD1. This CDR3 is 16 amino acids long. Looked up from germline, CDR1 is SGHDT and CDR2 is YYEEEE. The ends lost 1 base at V and 6 bases at J; junction bases unmatched: 6. CDR3 coding DNA: TGTGCCAGCAGCTTGAGGACAGGGGGCTTGGTTCAGCCCCAGCATTTT. It codes for CASSLRTGGLVQPQHF. The full variable domain, completed using reference TRBV5-6 and TRBJ1-5, is DAGVTQSPTHLIKTRGQQVTLRCSPKSGHDTVSWYQQALGQGPQFIFQYYEEEERQRGNFPDRFSGHQFPNYSSELNVNALLLGDSALYLCASSLRTGGLVQPQHFGDGTRLSIL.

This clone was observed once. The chain uses TRBV7-2 and TRBJ2-2, with D possibly being TRBD2 (6 bases). Trimming left V 1 base short and J 0 bases short, with 9 bases between. Germline loops: CDR1 SGHTA, CDR2 FQGNSA. This CDR3 has 16 amino acids. CDR3 protein: CASSLVGGTNTGELFF. In DNA form, the CDR3 reads TGTGCCAGCAGCTTAGTGGGGGGTACGAACACCGGGGAGCTGTTTTTT.

This clone was counted ten times or more. The sample has other DNA sequences that encode this CDR3 too. The chain recombines TRBV9 with TRBJ2-2, with 10 bases lining up with TRBD1. The CDR3 spans 14 residues. The trim removed 3 bases at V and 5 bases at J, leaving 1 base unmatched. The germline V gene has CDR1 SGDLS and CDR2 YYNGEE. CDR3 bases: TGTGCCAGCAGCGGGGGACAGGGGACCGGGGAGCTGTTTTTT. Residues: CASSGGQGTGELFF.

V usage is TRBV10-1 and J usage is TRBJ1-2; D is possibly TRBD1 (5 bases). Per the germline V gene, CDR1 is WNHNN and CDR2 is SYGVQD (reference sequence). Trimming removed 10 bases from V and 0 bases from J, with 12 bases in between. This CDR3 has 13 residues. CDR3: CANNRTTNYGYTF. The CDR3 DNA reads TGCGCCAATAACAGGACTACTAACTATGGCTACACCTTC.

This chain's CDR3 is CAWMSHPSGELFF. The CDR3 DNA sequence: TGTGCCTGGATGTCGCATCCGAGCGGGGAGCTGTTTTTT. V gene TRBV30 combines with J gene TRBJ2-2; D gene uncertain. Germline values: CDR1 GTSNPN, CDR2 SVGIG (reference sequence). Between the trimmed V and J ends, which lost 4 bases and 7 bases, there was a span of 13 bases. The CDR3 is 13 residues long.

This chain joins TRBV5-1 and TRBJ2-7; 8 nucleotides agree with TRBD1. V shed 5 bases and J 6 bases; nucleotides not matched to a gene: 4. Per the germline V gene, CDR1 is SGHRS and CDR2 is YFSETQ. CDR3 length: 12 residues. CDR3 sequence: CASRSDRAEQYF. CDR3 sequence (DNA): TGCGCCAGCAGATCGGACAGGGCCGAGCAGTACTTC.

CDR3 loop: CAWMRTANYGYTF. In DNA form, the CDR3 reads TGTGCCTGGATGAGGACAGCTAACTATGGCTACACCTTC. The chain couples TRBV30 to TRBJ1-2; possible D gene TRBD1, 6 bases. CDR3 length equals 13 residues. Germline values: CDR1 GTSNPN, CDR2 SVGIG (reference sequence). Trimming stripped 4 bases from V and 0 bases from J, with 9 bases between.

The rearrangement joins TRBV19 to TRBJ1-5; D possibly corresponds to TRBD1 (5 bases). The germline gives CDR1 LNHDA, CDR2 SQIVND (reference sequence). The CDR3 is made up of 16 amino acids. The germline V and J ends were trimmed by 6 bases and 2 bases, with 17 bases remaining between them. The CDR3 sequence: CASRRIGQYGNQPQHF. CDR3 sequence (DNA): TGTGCCAGTAGACGAATAGGACAATACGGCAATCAGCCCCAGCATTTT.

V gene TRBV4-3 combines with J gene TRBJ2-3; a weak D match, TRBD2 (6 bases). The CDR3 is made up of 13 amino acids. CDR1 and CDR2 from the germline V gene are LGHNA and YSLEER. With 0 bases removed from V and 9 bases from J, the gap between germline ends came to 10 bases. The CDR3 DNA reads TGCGCCAGCAGCCAAGAGGTGGGGAGGACGCAGTATTTT. Its protein product is CASSQEVGRTQYF.

V is TRBV6-5 and J is TRBJ2-4; the match to TRBD2 covers 7 bases. This CDR3 region has 15 residues. From germline, CDR1 is MNHEY and CDR2 SVGAGI. Unmatched junction bases numbered 8, after V lost 8 bases and J lost 1 base. This CDR3 is CASGRGEGAKNIQYF. In DNA, the CDR3 is TGTGCCAGCGGGAGGGGCGAGGGGGCCAAAAACATTCAGTACTTC.

This chain links TRBV27 with TRBJ2-7; 9 nucleotides agree with TRBD2. The CDR3 is 16 amino acids. Germline V lookup: CDR1 MNHEY, CDR2 SMNVEV (reference sequence). Trimming took 1 base from V and 3 from J; bases not matched to a gene: 7. This chain's CDR3 is CASSLLSSGEHYEQYF. The CDR3 coding sequence is TGTGCCAGCAGTTTATTGTCTAGCGGGGAACACTACGAGCAGTACTTC.

This clone has more than one count but fewer than ten. J is TRBJ1-1 and V is TRBV6-5; D may be TRBD1 (5 bases). V lost 7 bases and J 5 bases, leaving 17 bases between the germline ends. The CDR3 covers 14 residues. CDR1 MNHEY and CDR2 SVGAGI come from the germline V gene. The CDR3 DNA reads as TGTGCCAGCACCACACCCGGGGGGGGTACTGAAGCTTTCTTT. This gives the protein CASTTPGGGTEAFF.

The chain employs TRBV5-4 and TRBJ2-3, with TRBD2 matching over 9 bases. Germline V lookup: CDR1 SGHNT, CDR2 YYREEE (reference sequence). The CDR3 covers 16 residues. V shed 4 bases and J 6 bases; nucleotides not matched to a gene: 12. The CDR3 nucleotides read TGTGCCAGCAGCCCGGAGCGGGGGGTCTATCGGGATACGCAGTATTTT. It yields the protein CASSPERGVYRDTQYF.